This T cell receptor (beta chain) was profiled in a study of beta chain features in type 1 diabetes. Overall study findings and caveats: Across all four CD4+ subsets, people with type 1 diabetes showed modestly shorter TCRB CDR3s. The study found fewer insertions and more deletions at VDJ junctions in type 1 diabetes patients.

In this sample, this clone turned up a few times. The antigen remains undetermined. Reverse transcription of all isolated RNA meant that expressed TCRB transcripts were sequenced. Using immunoSEQ multiplex PCR, the repertoire was profiled, and TCRdb retains in-frame clones only, with some absent. Of around 600,000 clones in the sample, 12% were seen once. CDR3 length: 19 amino acids. Germline loops: CDR1 SEHNR, CDR2 FQNEAQ (reference sequence). The V and J ends lost 6 bases and 0 bases respectively, with 21 bases between them. This clonotype originated in a man aged 25-45 years with type 1 diabetes. The sample comprised naive CD4+ T cells from blood. V is TRBV7-9 and J is TRBJ2-6; no clear D gene. The CDR3 DNA is TGTGCCAGCAGTCAGAGCCCCGCACGGAGAGCCTCTGGGGCCAACGTCCTGACTTTC. Translating gives CASSQSPARRASGANVLTF.